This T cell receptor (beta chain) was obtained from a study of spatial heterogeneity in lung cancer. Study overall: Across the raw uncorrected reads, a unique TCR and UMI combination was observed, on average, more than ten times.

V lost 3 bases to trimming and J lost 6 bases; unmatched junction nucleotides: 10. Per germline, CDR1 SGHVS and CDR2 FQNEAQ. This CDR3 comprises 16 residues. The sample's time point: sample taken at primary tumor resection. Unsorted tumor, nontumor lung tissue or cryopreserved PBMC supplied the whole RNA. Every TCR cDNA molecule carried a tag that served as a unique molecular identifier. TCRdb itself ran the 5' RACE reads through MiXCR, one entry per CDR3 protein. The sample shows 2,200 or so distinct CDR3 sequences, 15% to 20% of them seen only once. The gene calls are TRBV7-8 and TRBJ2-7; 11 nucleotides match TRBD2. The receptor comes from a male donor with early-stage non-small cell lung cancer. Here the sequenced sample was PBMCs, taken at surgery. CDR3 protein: CASSLELAGAKGEQYF. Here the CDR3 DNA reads TGTGCCAGCAGCTTGGAACTAGCGGGAGCCAAGGGCGAGCAGTACTTC.